Following are 3 T cell receptor beta chains from one sample sequenced in a study of technical replicates of blood from several donors. TCRdb's table, derived via immunoSEQ multiplex PCR, lists solely in-frame clones and lacks some. This table has around 85,000 clones, over 90% appearing once. The sequenced sample consisted of T cells isolated from PBMCs. The receptor source for this set is a human donor in good health.

This chain links TRBV7-9 with TRBJ2-1, with a possible D match to TRBD2 (5 bases). The CDR3 covers 17 residues. The V end was cut by 5 bases, the J end by 7 bases, with 24 bases between. CDR1 and CDR2 (germline): SEHNR, FQNEAQ (reference sequence). CDR3 amino acids: CASSGMKEVLQRNEQFF. CDR3 DNA: TGTGCCAGCAGCGGAATGAAGGAGGTGCTACAAAGGAATGAGCAGTTCTTC.

V and J are TRBV18 and TRBJ2-6, with D possibly matching TRBD1 (6 bases). Trimming left V 10 bases short and J 2 bases short, with 18 bases between. CDR3 length: 16 amino acids. CDR1 and CDR2 from the germline V gene are KGHSH and LQKENI. The CDR3 sequence: CATEPTSGAGANVLTF. In nucleotides, the CDR3 is TGTGCCACTGAACCCACATCAGGGGCTGGGGCCAACGTCCTGACTTTC.

The rearrangement joins TRBV19 to TRBJ2-1, with 14 bases fitting TRBD2. CDR3 length: 17 residues. Germline V gives CDR1 LNHDA, CDR2 SQIVND (reference sequence). V trimming: 5 bases; J trimming: 9 bases; junction bases outside the gene matches: 12. The CDR3 spells CASSVNPGLAGVGEQFF. The CDR3, as DNA: TGTGCCAGTAGTGTGAACCCGGGACTAGCGGGGGTCGGTGAGCAGTTCTTC.